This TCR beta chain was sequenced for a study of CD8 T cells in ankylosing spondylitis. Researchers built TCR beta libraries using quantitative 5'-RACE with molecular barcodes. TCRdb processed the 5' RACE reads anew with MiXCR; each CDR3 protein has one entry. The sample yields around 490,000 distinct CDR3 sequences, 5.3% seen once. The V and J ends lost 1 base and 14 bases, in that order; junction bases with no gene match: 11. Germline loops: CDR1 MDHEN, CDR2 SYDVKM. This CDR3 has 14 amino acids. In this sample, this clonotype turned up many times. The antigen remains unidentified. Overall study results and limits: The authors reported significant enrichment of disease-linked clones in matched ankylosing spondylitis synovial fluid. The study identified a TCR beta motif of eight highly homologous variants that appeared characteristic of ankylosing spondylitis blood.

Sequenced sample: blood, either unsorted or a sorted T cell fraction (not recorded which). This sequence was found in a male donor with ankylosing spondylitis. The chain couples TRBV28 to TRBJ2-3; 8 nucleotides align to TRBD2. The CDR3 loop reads CASSLFPSGRARYF. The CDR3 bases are TGTGCCAGCAGTTTATTCCCCAGCGGGAGAGCAAGGTATTTT.